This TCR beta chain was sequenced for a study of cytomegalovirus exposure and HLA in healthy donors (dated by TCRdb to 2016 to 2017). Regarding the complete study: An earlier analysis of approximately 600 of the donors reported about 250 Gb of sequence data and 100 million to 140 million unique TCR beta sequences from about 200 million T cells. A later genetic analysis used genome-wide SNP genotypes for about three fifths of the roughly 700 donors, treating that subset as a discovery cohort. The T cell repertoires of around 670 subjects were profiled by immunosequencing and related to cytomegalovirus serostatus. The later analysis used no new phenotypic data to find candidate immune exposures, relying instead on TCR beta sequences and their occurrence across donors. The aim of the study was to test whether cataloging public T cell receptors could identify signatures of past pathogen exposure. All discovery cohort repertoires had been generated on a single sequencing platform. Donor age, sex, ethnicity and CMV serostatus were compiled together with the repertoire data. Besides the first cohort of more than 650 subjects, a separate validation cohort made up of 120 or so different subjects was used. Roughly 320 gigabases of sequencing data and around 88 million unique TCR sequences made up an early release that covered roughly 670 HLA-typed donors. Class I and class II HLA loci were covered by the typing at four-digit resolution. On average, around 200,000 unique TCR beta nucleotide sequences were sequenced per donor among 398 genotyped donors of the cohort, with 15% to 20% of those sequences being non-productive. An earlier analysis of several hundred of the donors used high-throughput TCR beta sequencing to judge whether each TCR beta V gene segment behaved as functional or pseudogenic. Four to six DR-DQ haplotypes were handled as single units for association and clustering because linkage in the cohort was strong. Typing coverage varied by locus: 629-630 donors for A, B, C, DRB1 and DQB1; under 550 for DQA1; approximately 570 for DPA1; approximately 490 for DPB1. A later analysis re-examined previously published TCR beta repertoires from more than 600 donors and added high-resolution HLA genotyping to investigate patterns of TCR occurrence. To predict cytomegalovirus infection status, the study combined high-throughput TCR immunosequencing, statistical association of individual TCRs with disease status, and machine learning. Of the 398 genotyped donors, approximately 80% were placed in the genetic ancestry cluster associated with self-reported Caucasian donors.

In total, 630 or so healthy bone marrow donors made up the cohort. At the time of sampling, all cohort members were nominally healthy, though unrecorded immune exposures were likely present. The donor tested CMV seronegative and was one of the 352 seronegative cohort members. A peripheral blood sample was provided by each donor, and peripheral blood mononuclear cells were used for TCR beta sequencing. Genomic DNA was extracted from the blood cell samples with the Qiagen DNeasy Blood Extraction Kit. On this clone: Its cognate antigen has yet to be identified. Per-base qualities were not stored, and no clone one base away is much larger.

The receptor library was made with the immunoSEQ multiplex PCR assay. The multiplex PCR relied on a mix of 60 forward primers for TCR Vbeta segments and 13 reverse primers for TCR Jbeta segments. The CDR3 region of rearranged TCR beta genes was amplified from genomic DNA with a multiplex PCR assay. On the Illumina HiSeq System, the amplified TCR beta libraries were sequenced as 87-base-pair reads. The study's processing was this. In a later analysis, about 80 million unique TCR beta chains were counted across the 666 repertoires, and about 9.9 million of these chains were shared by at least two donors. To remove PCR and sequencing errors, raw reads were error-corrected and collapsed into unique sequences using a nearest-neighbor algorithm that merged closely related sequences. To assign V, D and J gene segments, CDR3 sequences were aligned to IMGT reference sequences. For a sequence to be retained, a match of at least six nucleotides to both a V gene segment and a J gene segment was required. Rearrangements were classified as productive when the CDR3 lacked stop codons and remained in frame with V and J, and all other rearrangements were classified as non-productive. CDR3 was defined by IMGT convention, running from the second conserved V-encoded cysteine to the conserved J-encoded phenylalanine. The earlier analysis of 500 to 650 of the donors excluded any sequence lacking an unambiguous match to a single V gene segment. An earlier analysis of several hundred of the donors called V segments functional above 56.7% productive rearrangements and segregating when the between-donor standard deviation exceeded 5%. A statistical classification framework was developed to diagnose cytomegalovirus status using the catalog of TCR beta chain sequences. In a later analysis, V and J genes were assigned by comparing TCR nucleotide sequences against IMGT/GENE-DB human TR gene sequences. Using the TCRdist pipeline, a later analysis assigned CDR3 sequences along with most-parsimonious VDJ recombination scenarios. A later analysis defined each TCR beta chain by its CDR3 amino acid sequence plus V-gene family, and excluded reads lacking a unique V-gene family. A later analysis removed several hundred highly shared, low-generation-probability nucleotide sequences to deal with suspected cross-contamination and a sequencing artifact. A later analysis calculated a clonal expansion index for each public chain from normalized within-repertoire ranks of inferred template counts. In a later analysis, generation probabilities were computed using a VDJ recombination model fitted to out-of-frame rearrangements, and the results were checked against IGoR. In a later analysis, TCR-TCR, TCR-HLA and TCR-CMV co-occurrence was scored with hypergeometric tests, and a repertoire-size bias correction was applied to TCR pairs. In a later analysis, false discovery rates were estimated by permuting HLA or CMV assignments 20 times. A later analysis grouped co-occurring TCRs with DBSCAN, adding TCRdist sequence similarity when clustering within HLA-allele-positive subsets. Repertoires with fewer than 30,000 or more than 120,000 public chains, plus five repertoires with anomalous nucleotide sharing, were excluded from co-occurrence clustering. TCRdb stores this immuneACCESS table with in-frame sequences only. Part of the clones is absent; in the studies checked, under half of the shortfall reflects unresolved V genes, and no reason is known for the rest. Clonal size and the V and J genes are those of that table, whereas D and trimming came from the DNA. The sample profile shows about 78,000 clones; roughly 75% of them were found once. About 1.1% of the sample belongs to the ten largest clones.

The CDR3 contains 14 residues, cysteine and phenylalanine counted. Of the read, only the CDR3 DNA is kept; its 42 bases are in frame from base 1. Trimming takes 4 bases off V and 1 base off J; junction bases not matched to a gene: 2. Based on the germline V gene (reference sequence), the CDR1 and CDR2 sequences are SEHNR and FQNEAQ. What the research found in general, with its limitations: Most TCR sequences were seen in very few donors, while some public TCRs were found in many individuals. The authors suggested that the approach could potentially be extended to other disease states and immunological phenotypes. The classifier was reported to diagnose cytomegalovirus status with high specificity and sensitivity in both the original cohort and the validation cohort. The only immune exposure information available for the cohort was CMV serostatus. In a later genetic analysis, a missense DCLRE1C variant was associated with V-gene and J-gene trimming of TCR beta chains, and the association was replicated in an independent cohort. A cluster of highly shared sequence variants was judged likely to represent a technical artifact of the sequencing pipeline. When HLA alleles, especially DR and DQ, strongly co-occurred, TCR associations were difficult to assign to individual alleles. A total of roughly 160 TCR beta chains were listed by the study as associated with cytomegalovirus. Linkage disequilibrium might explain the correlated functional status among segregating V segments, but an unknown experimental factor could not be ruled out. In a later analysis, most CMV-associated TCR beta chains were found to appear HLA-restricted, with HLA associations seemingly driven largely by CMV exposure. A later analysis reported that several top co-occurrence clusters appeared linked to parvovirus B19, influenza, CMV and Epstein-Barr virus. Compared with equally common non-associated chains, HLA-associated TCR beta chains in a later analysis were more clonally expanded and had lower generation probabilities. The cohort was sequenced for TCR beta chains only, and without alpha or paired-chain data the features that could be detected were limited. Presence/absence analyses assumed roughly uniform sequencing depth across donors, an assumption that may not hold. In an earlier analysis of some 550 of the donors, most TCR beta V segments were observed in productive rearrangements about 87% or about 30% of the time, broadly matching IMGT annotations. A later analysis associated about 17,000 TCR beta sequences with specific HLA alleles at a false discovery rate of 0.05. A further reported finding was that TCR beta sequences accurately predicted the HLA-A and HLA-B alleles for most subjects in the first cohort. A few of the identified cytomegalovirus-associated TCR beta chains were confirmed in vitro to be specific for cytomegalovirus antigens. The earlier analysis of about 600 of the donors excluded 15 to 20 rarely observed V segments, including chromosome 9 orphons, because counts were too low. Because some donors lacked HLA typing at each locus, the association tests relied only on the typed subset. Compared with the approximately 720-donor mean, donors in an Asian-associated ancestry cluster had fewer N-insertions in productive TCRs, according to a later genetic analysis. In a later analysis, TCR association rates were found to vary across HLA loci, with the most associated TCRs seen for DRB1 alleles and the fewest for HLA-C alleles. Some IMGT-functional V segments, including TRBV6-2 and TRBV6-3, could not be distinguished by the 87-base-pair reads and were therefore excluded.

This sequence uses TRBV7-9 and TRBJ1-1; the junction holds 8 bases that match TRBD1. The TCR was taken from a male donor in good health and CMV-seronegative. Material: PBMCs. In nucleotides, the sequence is TGTGCCAGCAGCTCAGGGGGCCCGAACACTGAAGCTTTCTTT. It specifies CASSSGGPNTEAFF. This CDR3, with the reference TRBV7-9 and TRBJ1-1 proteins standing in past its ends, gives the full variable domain DTGVSQNPRHKITKRGQNVTFRCDPISEHNRLYWYRQTLGQGPEFLTYFQNEAQLEKSRLLSDRFSAERPKGSFSTLEIQRTEQGDSAMYLCASSSGGPNTEAFFGQGTRLTVV.